Shown below are 14 T cell receptor beta chains from a single sample sequenced in a study of T-cell memory formation after mild COVID-19. TCRdb re-called the 5' RACE reads with MiXCR, one entry per CDR3 protein. The sample includes over 500,000 distinct CDR3 sequences, roughly 17% seen only once; the top ten take about 8.1%. Input material: PBMCs or a T cell subset sorted from them (not recorded which). The receptors here all came from an adult woman who had mild COVID-19 (a few samples of this study predate the infection). Cell type and time point are not known.

This clonotype turned up a few times. CDR3 nucleotide sequence: TGCGCCAGCAGCCTTGGTTCTTTGGGACAGGGGATAGCAGATACGCAGTATTTT. Translated: CASSLGSLGQGIADTQYF. The rearrangement joins TRBV5-1 to TRBJ2-3, with 10 bases fitting TRBD1. This CDR3 has 18 residues. Trimming cost V 4 bases and J 4 bases; bases outside gene matches: 15. The V gene's germline CDR1 is SGHRS and CDR2 YFSETQ.

This chain uses TRBV18 with TRBJ2-1; the D gene is possibly TRBD2 (6 bases). Trimming stripped 0 bases from V and 6 bases from J, with 12 bases between. Germline CDR1 KGHSH, CDR2 LQKENI. The CDR3 sequence is 15 residues long. The DNA for the CDR3 is TGTGCCAGCTCACCACCGGATCTGGGGGGCAATGAGCAGTTCTTC. Encoded protein: CASSPPDLGGNEQFF.

The chain employs TRBV11-2 and TRBJ1-2, with D possibly matching TRBD1 (6 bases). This CDR3 region has 16 residues. Germline V CDR1 and CDR2: SGHAT, FQNNGV. Trimming shortened V by 1 base and J by 7 bases, and 19 bases separated the two germline ends. The CDR3 DNA reads TGTGCCAGCAGCTTAGGGCCGGCAGGGGCCGTTTCTGGCTACACCTTC. This codes for CASSLGPAGAVSGYTF.

This clonotype showed up just a few times. CDR3 sequence: CASSNGQGFQETQYF. The CDR3 coding sequence is TGTGCCAGCAGCAACGGACAGGGCTTCCAAGAGACCCAGTACTTC. The chain combines TRBV7-2 with TRBJ2-5; 8 positions match TRBD1. The CDR3 is 15 amino acids. The trim removed 5 bases at V and 1 base at J, leaving 6 bases unmatched. Germline CDR1 reads SGHTA; CDR2 reads FQGNSA.

The chain is built from TRBV12-3 or TRBV12-4 and TRBJ2-7; D is perhaps TRBD1 or TRBD2 (6 bases each). The CDR3 totals 17 residues. Trimming took off 5 bases at V and 0 bases at J, with 20 bases between the two ends. The CDR3 DNA reads as TGTGCCAGCAGTCAGACAGGAGGAGGAGGGAGCTCCTACGAGCAGTACTTC. As protein: CASSQTGGGGSSYEQYF.

In DNA form, the CDR3 reads TGCAGCGCTGAGCTTGGTCAGACGAACACTGAAGCTTTCTTT. It encodes CSAELGQTNTEAFF. The rearrangement joins TRBV29-1 to TRBJ1-1; D is unclear. This CDR3 region has 14 residues. V was cut by 7 bases and J by 1 base, with 16 bases left in between. Germline loops: CDR1 SQVTM, CDR2 ANQGSEA.

This clonotype was detected many times. The chain couples TRBV7-3 to TRBJ2-1, with D possibly matching TRBD1 (6 bases). Germline-derived CDR1 and CDR2 are SGHTA and FQGTGA. There are 15 residues in the CDR3. V was cut by 5 bases and J by 1 base, with 12 bases left in between. The CDR3 DNA reads as TGTGCCAGCAGCAAGCGAGGGGGTTCCTACAATGAGCAGTTCTTC. Amino acid sequence: CASSKRGGSYNEQFF.

This clonotype turned up a few times. This chain links TRBV7-8 with TRBJ2-7; D not certain. The CDR3 is 17 amino acids. The V end was cut by 5 bases, the J end by 4 bases, with 24 bases between. CDR1 is SGHVS, CDR2 FQNEAQ, per germline. CDR3 sequence: CASSPIKASRAPYEQYF. The CDR3 DNA reads as TGTGCCAGCAGCCCTATCAAGGCCTCACGGGCGCCTTACGAGCAGTACTTC.

This clonotype turned up a few times. The chain joins TRBV4-1 to TRBJ2-1, with TRBD1 matching 7 bases. From germline, CDR1 is MGHRA and CDR2 YSYEKL. Losses at the gene ends were 4 bases for V and 0 bases for J; bases not matched to a gene: 3. The CDR3 totals 15 residues. Written as DNA, the CDR3 is TGCGCCAGCAGCCCAGGGGGTGTCTCCTACAATGAGCAGTTCTTC. This sequence encodes CASSPGGVSYNEQFF.

The CDR3 DNA is TGTGCCAGCAGCCCAATACGATCGACAGGGGACGAGCAGTTCTTC. This sequence encodes CASSPIRSTGDEQFF. The chain is built from TRBV7-9 and TRBJ2-1; TRBD1 matches at 8 bases. V trimming: 5 bases; J trimming: 10 bases; junction bases outside the gene matches: 13. Germline assignment: CDR1 SEHNR and CDR2 FQNEAQ (reference sequence). The CDR3 contains 15 residues.

V is TRBV24-1 and J is TRBJ1-1; the D gene is possibly TRBD1 (5 bases). The CDR3 loop spans 14 amino acids. Trimming left V 4 bases short and J 6 bases short, with 14 bases between. CDR1 is KGHDR, CDR2 SFDVKD, per germline. The chain's CDR3 is CATSEAGPTAEAFF. CDR3 in DNA: TGTGCCACCAGTGAGGCGGGACCTACGGCTGAAGCTTTCTTT.

The sample holds a few counts of this clonotype. This chain connects TRBV10-3 to TRBJ2-3; D unclear. The CDR3 spans 14 residues. Trimming stripped 10 bases from V and 1 base from J, with 15 bases between. Germline V gives CDR1 ENHRY, CDR2 SYGVKD. CDR3 DNA sequence: TGTGCCACCCGACCGGGTGCCGGCACAGATACGCAGTATTTT. It encodes CATRPGAGTDTQYF.

This chain joins TRBV6-5 and TRBJ2-3, with D unresolved. V was cut by 4 bases and J by 0 bases, with 11 bases left in between. Germline values: CDR1 MNHEY, CDR2 SVGAGI. The CDR3 is made up of 15 amino acids. CDR3: CASSSIPASTDTQYF. CDR3 coding DNA: TGTGCCAGCAGTTCGATCCCGGCTAGCACAGATACGCAGTATTTT.

The chain uses TRBV12-3 or TRBV12-4 and TRBJ2-7; D possibly corresponds to TRBD2 (6 bases). The CDR3 consists of 15 residues. The germline V and J ends were trimmed by 6 bases and 4 bases, with 19 bases remaining between them. CDR3 DNA sequence: TGTGCCAGCAGCCCAAGCCAAGGTGGAGGGTACGAGCAGTACTTC. The encoded protein is CASSPSQGGGYEQYF.